These 32 T cell receptor beta chains came from one sample sequenced in a study of OX40 agonist ivuxolimab in advanced cancers. Method: immunoSEQ multiplex PCR; TCRdb's copy keeps in-frame clones and lacks some. The sample yields 20,000 or so clones, about 80% seen once. The material was CD4+ or CD8+ T cells sorted from blood, obtained in a trial of the OX40 agonist ivuxolimab. These receptors came from an adult with an advanced solid tumor such as melanoma, head and neck, liver or kidney cancer.

The J gene is TRBJ1-1, the V gene TRBV11-2, with D unresolved. Trimming stripped 2 bases from V and 8 bases from J, with 9 bases between. Germline-derived CDR1 and CDR2 are SGHAT and FQNNGV. CDR3 size: 12 residues. The CDR3 here is CASSLYTPEAFF. CDR3 sequence (DNA): TGTGCCAGCAGCTTATATACCCCCGAAGCTTTCTTT. Using reference TRBV11-2 and TRBJ1-1 for the parts outside the CDR3, the full variable domain is EAGVAQSPRYKIIEKRQSVAFWCNPISGHATLYWYQQILGQGPKLLIQFQNNGVVDDSQLPKDRFSAERLKGVDSTLKIQPAKLEDSAVYLCASSLYTPEAFFGQGTRLTVV.

The rearrangement links TRBV4-1 to TRBJ1-1; unclear D gene. The CDR3 runs to 16 residues. Trimming shortened V by 0 bases and J by 0 bases, and 11 bases separated the two germline ends. Germline V lookup: CDR1 MGHRA, CDR2 YSYEKL. The CDR3 reads CASSQDPDPMNTEAFF. CDR3 coding DNA: TGCGCCAGCAGCCAAGATCCGGACCCTATGAACACTGAAGCTTTCTTT.

This chain joins TRBV9 and TRBJ1-1; the match to TRBD1 covers 7 bases. Per germline, CDR1 SGDLS and CDR2 YYNGEE. The CDR3 is 15 amino acids. The junction had 5 bases not matched to a gene; V was cut back by 3 bases and J by 0 bases. CDR3 in amino acids: CASSAGQPMNTEAFF. Written as DNA, the CDR3 is TGTGCCAGCAGCGCGGGACAGCCGATGAACACTGAAGCTTTCTTT. Together with reference TRBV9 and TRBJ1-1, the CDR3 gives the full variable domain: DSGVTQTPKHLITATGQRVTLRCSPRSGDLSVYWYQQSLDQGLQFLIQYYNGEERAKGNILERFSAQQFPDLHSELNLSSLELGDSALYFCASSAGQPMNTEAFFGQGTRLTVV.

With respect to this clone: The junction and the germline gene differ at one end; a read error may be behind it. Different DNA sequences within this sample yield the same CDR3. This chain uses TRBV4-1 with TRBJ1-6; TRBD1 matches at 11 bases. The length of the CDR3 is 16 residues. Germline-derived CDR1 and CDR2 are MGHRA and YSYEKL. The CDR3 DNA reads TGCGCCAGCAGCCAGGGAGGGACAGGGGGATACTCACCCCTCCATTTT. Translation: CASSQGGTGGYSPLHF.

The V call is TRBV14, the J call TRBJ2-2; 11 bases are shared with TRBD2. CDR3 size: 16 residues. V gave up 1 base and J gave up 7 bases; unmatched junction bases: 5. CDR1 is SGHDN, CDR2 FVKESK, per germline. CDR3 region: CASSQGLAGQSGELFF. The DNA of the CDR3 is TGTGCCAGCAGCCAAGGACTAGCGGGACAGAGCGGGGAGCTGTTTTTT.

This clone was detected only once. The gene calls are TRBV14 and TRBJ2-7; 11 positions match TRBD1. Trimming cost V 4 bases and J 5 bases; bases outside gene matches: 4. This CDR3 contains 14 residues. CDR1 and CDR2 from the germline V gene are SGHDN and FVKESK. CDR3 amino acids: CASSLWDRGNEQYF. The CDR3 bases are TGTGCCAGCAGCCTATGGGACAGGGGGAACGAGCAGTACTTC.

The gene calls are TRBV27 and TRBJ2-3; D remains unclear. The length of the CDR3 is 13 residues. The germline gives CDR1 MNHEY, CDR2 SMNVEV (reference sequence). Trimming cost V 5 bases and J 1 base, with 7 bases left between them. The CDR3 DNA reads TGTGCCAGCAGTCTAACCCGCACAGATACGCAGTATTTT. Its protein is CASSLTRTDTQYF.

The chain couples TRBV7-9 to TRBJ2-5, with D maybe TRBD1 (5 bases). Germline V gene lookup returns CDR1 SEHNR and CDR2 FQNEAQ (reference sequence). CDR3 size: 14 residues. The germline V and J ends were trimmed by 5 bases and 2 bases, with 12 bases remaining between them. DNA for the CDR3: TGTGCCAGCAGCGCGGATGGGGCACAAGAGACCCAGTACTTC. Protein sequence: CASSADGAQETQYF.

This clone was seen a few times. The V and J genes are TRBV29-1 and TRBJ2-2; D is unresolved. This CDR3 is built from 14 residues. CDR1 and CDR2 (germline): SQVTM, ANQGSEA. Trimming stripped 4 bases from V and 5 bases from J, with 14 bases between. The CDR3: CSVGTDVNTGELFF. CDR3 nucleotide sequence: TGCAGCGTTGGAACAGACGTTAATACCGGGGAGCTGTTTTTT.

This chain uses TRBV11-2 with TRBJ1-1; D is uncertain. The germline gives CDR1 SGHAT, CDR2 FQNNGV. The CDR3 spans 15 residues. V gave up 5 bases and J gave up 4 bases, with 17 bases separating them. CDR3 sequence reads: CASSPTRGGGTEAFF. CDR3 nucleotide sequence: TGTGCCAGCAGCCCAACCCGGGGAGGCGGCACTGAAGCTTTCTTT.

This sequence joins TRBV27 and TRBJ2-2, with D perhaps assigned TRBD1 or TRBD2 (5 bases each). There are 15 residues in the CDR3. The V end was cut by 6 bases, the J end by 4 bases, with 15 bases between. CDR1 is MNHEY, CDR2 SMNVEV, per germline (reference sequence). The CDR3 spells CASSPTKGTTGELFF. The CDR3 nucleotides read TGTGCCAGCAGCCCGACTAAGGGGACCACCGGGGAGCTGTTTTTT.

This clone has only a few counts. The chain joins TRBV5-1 to TRBJ1-1; TRBD1 is a possible D gene (6 bases). Trimming took 1 base from V and 1 from J, leaving 14 bases between them. Germline values: CDR1 SGHRS, CDR2 YFSETQ. The length of the CDR3 is 16 residues. CDR3 in amino acids: CASSLQPGHRNTEAFF. The CDR3 coding sequence is TGCGCCAGCAGCTTGCAACCGGGACACCGGAACACTGAAGCTTTCTTT.

This chain's CDR3 is CATTLAGEPNEQFF. As DNA, the CDR3 is TGTGCCACCACTCTAGCGGGGGAGCCTAATGAGCAGTTCTTC. The chain recombines TRBV15 with TRBJ2-1, with 10 bases that match TRBD2. CDR3 length equals 14 residues. Germline loops: CDR1 LNHNV, CDR2 YYDKDF (reference sequence). V trimming: 7 bases; J trimming: 7 bases; junction bases outside the gene matches: 7. The full variable domain, in which reference TRBV15 and TRBJ2-1 provide the parts outside the CDR3, is DAMVIQNPRYQVTQFGKPVTLSCSQTLNHNVMYWYQQKSSQAPKLLFHYYDKDFNNEADTPDNFQSRRPNTSFCFLDIRSPGLGDTAMYLCATTLAGEPNEQFFGPGTRLTVL.

This clone was seen once. The J gene is TRBJ2-1, the V gene TRBV6-5, with 8 bases matching TRBD1. This CDR3 has 15 residues. V was pared by 6 bases and J by 8 bases, with 12 bases of the junction left unmatched. Looked up from germline, CDR1 is MNHEY and CDR2 is SVGAGI. The CDR3 sequence: CASSRGQGRFDEQFF. The CDR3 coding sequence is TGTGCCAGCAGCCGCGGACAGGGACGTTTCGATGAGCAGTTCTTC.

The chain employs TRBV19 and TRBJ1-1, with D unresolved. Trimming pared 1 base from V and 0 bases from J, leaving 12 bases between. The germline V gene encodes CDR1 LNHDA and CDR2 SQIVND (reference sequence). CDR3 length equals 16 residues. The CDR3 spells CASSIVGSPMNTEAFF. CDR3 coding DNA: TGTGCCAGTAGTATAGTGGGCAGTCCGATGAACACTGAAGCTTTCTTT.

The chain's CDR3 is CASSAGLAGSHEQYF. The CDR3 DNA follows: TGTGCCAGCAGCGCGGGACTAGCGGGGTCCCACGAGCAGTACTTC. The V gene is TRBV7-9, the J gene TRBJ2-7, with 13 bases that match TRBD2. The CDR3 length is 15 residues. Germline values: CDR1 SEHNR, CDR2 FQNEAQ (reference sequence). J lost 5 bases, V lost 5 bases, and 6 bases had no gene match. Drawing the rest from reference TRBV7-9 and TRBJ2-7, the complete variable domain is DTGVSQNPRHKITKRGQNVTFRCDPISEHNRLYWYRQTLGQGPEFLTYFQNEAQLEKSRLLSDRFSAERPKGSFSTLEIQRTEQGDSAMYLCASSAGLAGSHEQYFGPGTRLTVT.

For the CDR3, the DNA is TGTGCCAGCGCAAGGAGCGGGGGGCCACGCGGCTCTGAGCAGTTCTTC. It translates to CASARSGGPRGSEQFF. This sequence joins TRBV9 and TRBJ2-1; 9 bases agree with TRBD2. The CDR3 runs to 16 residues. Per the germline V gene, CDR1 is SGDLS and CDR2 is YYNGEE. V lost 7 bases, J lost 9 bases, and 17 bases stayed unmatched. Complete variable domain (other parts from reference TRBV9 and TRBJ2-1): DSGVTQTPKHLITATGQRVTLRCSPRSGDLSVYWYQQSLDQGLQFLIQYYNGEERAKGNILERFSAQQFPDLHSELNLSSLELGDSALYFCASARSGGPRGSEQFFGPGTRLTVL.

This clone was recorded once. V and J are TRBV13 and TRBJ2-3, with a weak D call TRBD2 (6 bases). The CDR3 is 11 amino acids. V lost 5 bases to trimming and J lost 12 bases, with 12 bases between them. Germline CDR1 reads PRHDT; CDR2 reads FYEKMQ (reference sequence). CDR3 coding DNA: TGTGCCAGCAGCGCAGGACTACTACAGTATTTT. Translating gives CASSAGLLQYF.

This clone showed up just a few times. The CDR3 nucleotides read TGTGCCAGTAGTGTGTCCGGGACTGGGGGATACTACGAGCAGTACTTC. Translation: CASSVSGTGGYYEQYF. The chain employs TRBV19 and TRBJ2-7, with D perhaps TRBD2 (6 bases). V was shortened by 5 bases and J by 3 bases, with 20 bases between the two germline ends. Per the germline V gene, CDR1 is LNHDA and CDR2 is SQIVND (reference sequence). The CDR3 contains 16 residues.

J is TRBJ1-2 and V is TRBV7-9; D gene uncertain. Trimming shortened V by 5 bases and J by 3 bases, and 19 bases separated the two germline ends. Germline-derived CDR1 and CDR2 are SEHNR and FQNEAQ (reference sequence). The CDR3 contains 16 residues. DNA of the CDR3: TGTGCCAGCAGCCATGACCTCATGTTTGGGGACTATGGCTACACCTTC. It encodes CASSHDLMFGDYGYTF.

The J gene is TRBJ2-2, the V gene TRBV28; TRBD1 aligns across 10 bases. Germline V gene data show CDR1 as MDHEN and CDR2 as SYDVKM. The CDR3 consists of 15 residues. The V gene end was trimmed by 3 bases and the J gene end by 3 bases; junction bases not matched to a gene: 1. The DNA for the CDR3 is TGTGCCAGCAGTTTTGGGACAGGGGACACCGGGGAGCTGTTTTTT. It encodes CASSFGTGDTGELFF. The variable domain in full, completed from reference TRBV28 and TRBJ2-2, reads DVKVTQSSRYLVKRTGEKVFLECVQDMDHENMFWYRQDPGLGLRLIYFSYDVKMKEKGDIPEGYSVSREKKERFSLILESASTNQTSMYLCASSFGTGDTGELFFGEGSRLTVL.

The chain links TRBV5-1 to TRBJ2-7; D perhaps matches TRBD1 (6 bases). CDR1 and CDR2 from the germline V gene are SGHRS and YFSETQ. Trimming shortened V by 1 base and J by 5 bases, and 13 bases separated the two germline ends. The CDR3 consists of 14 residues. For the CDR3, the DNA is TGCGCCAGCAGCTTGCGGCAGGGGATCAACGAGCAGTACTTC. Its translation is CASSLRQGINEQYF.

The rearrangement links TRBV19 to TRBJ2-7, with unresolved D. The V gene lost 3 bases and the J gene lost 2 bases, with 8 bases spanning the gap. CDR1 and CDR2 (germline): LNHDA, SQIVND (reference sequence). This CDR3 spans 13 amino acids. The CDR3 DNA sequence: TGTGCCAGTAGTATTGGCATCACCTACGAGCAGTACTTC. Translating gives CASSIGITYEQYF.

CDR3 in amino acids: CASSIDTSGTSYEQYF. The CDR3 DNA reads TGTGCCAGTAGTATAGATACGAGCGGGACTAGCTACGAGCAGTACTTC. This rearrangement joins TRBV19 to TRBJ2-7; 8 bases match TRBD2. J lost 3 bases, V lost 0 bases, and 7 bases had no gene match. This CDR3 region has 16 residues. The V gene's germline CDR1 is LNHDA and CDR2 SQIVND (reference sequence). The entire variable domain, with the rest obtained from reference TRBV19 and TRBJ2-7, is as follows: DGGITQSPKYLFRKEGQNVTLSCEQNLNHDAMYWYRQDPGQGLRLIYYSQIVNDFQKGDIAEGYSVSREKKESFPLTVTSAQKNPTAFYLCASSIDTSGTSYEQYFGPGTRLTVT.

J is TRBJ2-2 and V is TRBV7-3; D gene unclear. Germline V gives CDR1 SGHTA, CDR2 FQGTGA. CDR3 length: 14 residues. Trimming cost V 5 bases and J 7 bases, with 14 bases left between them. CDR3 amino acids: CASSKRFGVGELFF. CDR3 DNA: TGTGCCAGCAGCAAACGTTTTGGTGTCGGGGAGCTGTTTTTT.

This rearrangement joins TRBV6-6 to TRBJ2-3; D perhaps matches TRBD1 (5 bases). The CDR3 consists of 16 residues. From germline, CDR1 is MNHNY and CDR2 SVGAGI (reference sequence). Trimming left V 0 bases short and J 5 bases short, with 15 bases between. The CDR3 reads CASSYSGQGAVDTQYF. The CDR3, as DNA: TGTGCCAGCAGTTACTCTGGCCAGGGCGCGGTAGATACGCAGTATTTT.

The chain employs TRBV19 and TRBJ2-7, with TRBD1 matching over 7 bases. CDR1 LNHDA and CDR2 SQIVND come from the germline V gene (reference sequence). Germline trimming cut 1 base from V and 2 bases from J; bases unmatched to any gene: 5. This CDR3 is 15 amino acids long. CDR3 DNA sequence: TGTGCCAGTAGTATAGGGGCCGGGACAGCCTACGAGCAGTACTTC. Translated: CASSIGAGTAYEQYF. Together with reference TRBV19 and TRBJ2-7, the CDR3 gives the full variable domain: DGGITQSPKYLFRKEGQNVTLSCEQNLNHDAMYWYRQDPGQGLRLIYYSQIVNDFQKGDIAEGYSVSREKKESFPLTVTSAQKNPTAFYLCASSIGAGTAYEQYFGPGTRLTVT.

V and J are TRBV6-1 and TRBJ2-7; D not resolved. Per germline, CDR1 MNHNS and CDR2 SASEGT. The CDR3 runs 14 residues. With 6 bases removed from V and 0 bases from J, the gap between germline ends came to 12 bases. This CDR3 reads CASRPVTSSYEQYF. DNA of the CDR3: TGTGCCAGCAGGCCCGTCACAAGCTCCTACGAGCAGTACTTC.

CDR3 sequence reads: CASSPFGGGAYEQYF. DNA of the CDR3: TGTGCCAGCAGCCCCTTTGGCGGGGGGGCCTACGAGCAGTACTTC. V and J are TRBV7-2 and TRBJ2-7; 9 bases map to TRBD2. J was trimmed by 2 bases and V by 5 bases; bases with no gene match: 7. CDR1 is SGHTA and CDR2 is FQGNSA in the germline V gene. This CDR3 is built from 15 residues.

The V and J genes are TRBV19 and TRBJ1-1, with D possibly TRBD1 on 5 matching bases. V lost 7 bases to trimming and J lost 5 bases, with 14 bases between them. CDR3 length: 13 amino acids. From germline, CDR1 is LNHDA and CDR2 SQIVND (reference sequence). CDR3 bases: TGTGCCAGTATGGGGACGTGGGGGACTGAAGCTTTCTTT. It codes for CASMGTWGTEAFF. Looking up the rest from reference TRBV19 and TRBJ1-1 gives the full variable domain: DGGITQSPKYLFRKEGQNVTLSCEQNLNHDAMYWYRQDPGQGLRLIYYSQIVNDFQKGDIAEGYSVSREKKESFPLTVTSAQKNPTAFYLCASMGTWGTEAFFGQGTRLTVV.

The rearrangement joins TRBV19 to TRBJ1-1, with D unresolved. The CDR3 sequence is 12 residues long. The V gene's germline CDR1 is LNHDA and CDR2 SQIVND (reference sequence). Trimming removed 3 bases at V and 8 bases at J, with 10 bases between. The CDR3 loop is CASSIPTTEAFF. The CDR3 DNA reads TGTGCCAGTAGTATTCCGACAACAGAAGCTTTCTTT.

The J gene is TRBJ1-4, the V gene TRBV9, with a tentative D call TRBD1 (6 bases). Trimming shortened V by 4 bases and J by 4 bases, and 14 bases separated the two germline ends. The CDR3 is made up of 15 amino acids. Looked up from germline, CDR1 is SGDLS and CDR2 is YYNGEE. The CDR3 sequence: CASSPRGGYNEKLFF. The DNA for the CDR3 is TGTGCCAGCAGCCCACGAGGGGGGTATAATGAAAAACTGTTTTTT. Variable domain in full (rest from reference TRBV9 and TRBJ1-4): DSGVTQTPKHLITATGQRVTLRCSPRSGDLSVYWYQQSLDQGLQFLIQYYNGEERAKGNILERFSAQQFPDLHSELNLSSLELGDSALYFCASSPRGGYNEKLFFGSGTQLSVL.